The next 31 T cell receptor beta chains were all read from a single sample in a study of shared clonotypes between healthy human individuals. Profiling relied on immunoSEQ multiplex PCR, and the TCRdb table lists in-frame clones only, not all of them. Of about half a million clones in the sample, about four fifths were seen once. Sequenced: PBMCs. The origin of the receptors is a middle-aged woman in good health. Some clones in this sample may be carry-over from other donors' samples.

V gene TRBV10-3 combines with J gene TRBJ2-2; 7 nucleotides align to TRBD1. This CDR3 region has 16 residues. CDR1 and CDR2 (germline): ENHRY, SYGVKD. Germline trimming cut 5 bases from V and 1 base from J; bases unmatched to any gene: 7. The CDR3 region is CAISRQGGLNTGELFF. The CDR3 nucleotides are TGTGCCATCAGTAGACAGGGCGGTTTGAACACCGGGGAGCTGTTTTTT.

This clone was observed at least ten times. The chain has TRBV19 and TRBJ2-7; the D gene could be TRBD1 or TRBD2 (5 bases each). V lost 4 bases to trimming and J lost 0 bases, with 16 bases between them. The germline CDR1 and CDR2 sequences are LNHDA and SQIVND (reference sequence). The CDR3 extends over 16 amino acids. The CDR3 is CASSNDPGRGSYEQYF. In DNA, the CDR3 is TGTGCCAGTAGTAACGACCCGGGACGAGGCTCCTACGAGCAGTACTTC.

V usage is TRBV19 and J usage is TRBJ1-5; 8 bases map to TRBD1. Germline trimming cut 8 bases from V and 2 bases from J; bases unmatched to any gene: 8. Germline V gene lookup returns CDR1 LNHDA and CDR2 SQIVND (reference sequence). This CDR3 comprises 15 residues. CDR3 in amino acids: CASSQGASGNQPQHF. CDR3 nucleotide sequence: TGTGCCAGTTCTCAGGGGGCGTCGGGCAATCAGCCCCAGCATTTT.

The DNA of the CDR3 is TGTGCCAGCAGCTTAGGGACAGAGAAAGAGACCCAGTACTTC. Translating gives CASSLGTEKETQYF. This chain joins TRBV7-8 and TRBJ2-5; D may be TRBD1 (6 bases). V lost 1 base to trimming and J lost 3 bases, with 9 bases between them. Germline CDR1 reads SGHVS; CDR2 reads FQNEAQ. This CDR3 has 14 residues. Full variable domain (outside the CDR3, taken from reference TRBV7-8 and TRBJ2-5): GAGVSQSPRYKVAKRGQDVALRCDPISGHVSLFWYQQALGQGPEFLTYFQNEAQLDKSGLPSDRFFAERPEGSVSTLKIQRTQQEDSAVYLCASSLGTEKETQYFGPGTRLLVL.

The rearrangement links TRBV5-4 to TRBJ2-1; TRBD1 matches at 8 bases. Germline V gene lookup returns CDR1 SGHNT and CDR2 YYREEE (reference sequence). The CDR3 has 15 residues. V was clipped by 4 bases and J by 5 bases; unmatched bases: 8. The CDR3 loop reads CASSPDRARHNEQFF. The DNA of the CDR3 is TGTGCCAGCAGCCCGGACAGGGCGCGGCACAATGAGCAGTTCTTC.

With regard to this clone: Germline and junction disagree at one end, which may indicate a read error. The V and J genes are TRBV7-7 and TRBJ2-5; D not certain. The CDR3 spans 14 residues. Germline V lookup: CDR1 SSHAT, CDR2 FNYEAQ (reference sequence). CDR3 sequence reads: CASSLPFPPETQYF. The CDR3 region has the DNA TGTGCTAGCAGCCTACCTTTTCCTCCCGAGACCCAGTACTTC.

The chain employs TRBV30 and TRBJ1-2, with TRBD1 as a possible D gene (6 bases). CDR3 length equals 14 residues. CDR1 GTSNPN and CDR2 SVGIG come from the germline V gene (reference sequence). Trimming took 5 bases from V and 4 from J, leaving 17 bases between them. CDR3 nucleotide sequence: TGTGCCTGGCAAAAGCGCGGGGGGCTCTATGGCTACACCTTC. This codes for CAWQKRGGLYGYTF.

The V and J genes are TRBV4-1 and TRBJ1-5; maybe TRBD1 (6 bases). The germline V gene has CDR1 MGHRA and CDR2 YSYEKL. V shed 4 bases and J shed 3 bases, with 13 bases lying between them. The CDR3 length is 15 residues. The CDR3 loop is CASSLSNRVNQPQHF. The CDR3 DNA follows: TGCGCCAGCAGCCTATCTAACAGGGTCAATCAGCCCCAGCATTTT.

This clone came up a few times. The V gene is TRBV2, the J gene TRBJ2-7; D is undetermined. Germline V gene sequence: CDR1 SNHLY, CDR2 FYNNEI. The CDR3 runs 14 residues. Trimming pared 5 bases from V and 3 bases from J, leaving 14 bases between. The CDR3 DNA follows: TGTGCCAGCAGTAGGAGACAAACAAACTACGAGCAGTACTTC. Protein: CASSRRQTNYEQYF.

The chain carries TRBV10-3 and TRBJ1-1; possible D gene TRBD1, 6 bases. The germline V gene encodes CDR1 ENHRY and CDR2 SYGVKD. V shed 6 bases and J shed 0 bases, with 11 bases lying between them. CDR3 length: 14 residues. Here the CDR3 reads CAISEGELNTEAFF. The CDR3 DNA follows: TGTGCCATCAGCGAGGGGGAACTGAACACTGAAGCTTTCTTT.

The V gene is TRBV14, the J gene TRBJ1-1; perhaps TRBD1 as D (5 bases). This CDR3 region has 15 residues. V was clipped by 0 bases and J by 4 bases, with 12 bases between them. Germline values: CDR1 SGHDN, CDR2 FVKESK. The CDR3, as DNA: TGTGCCAGCAGCCAAGAACAGGCTTGGGGCACTGAAGCTTTCTTT. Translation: CASSQEQAWGTEAFF.

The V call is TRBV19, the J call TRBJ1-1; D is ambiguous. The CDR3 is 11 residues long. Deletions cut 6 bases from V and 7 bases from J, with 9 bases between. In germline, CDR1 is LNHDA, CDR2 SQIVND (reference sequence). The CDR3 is CASRYPGEAFF. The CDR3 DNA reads TGTGCCAGTAGGTACCCGGGTGAAGCTTTCTTT. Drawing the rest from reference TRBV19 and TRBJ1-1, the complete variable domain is DGGITQSPKYLFRKEGQNVTLSCEQNLNHDAMYWYRQDPGQGLRLIYYSQIVNDFQKGDIAEGYSVSREKKESFPLTVTSAQKNPTAFYLCASRYPGEAFFGQGTRLTVV.

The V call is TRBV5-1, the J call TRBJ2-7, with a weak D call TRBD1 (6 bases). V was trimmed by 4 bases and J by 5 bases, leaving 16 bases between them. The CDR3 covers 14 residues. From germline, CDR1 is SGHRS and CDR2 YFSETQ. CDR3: CASSPGALGDEQYF. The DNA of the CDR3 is TGCGCCAGCAGCCCAGGGGCCCTTGGGGACGAGCAGTACTTC.

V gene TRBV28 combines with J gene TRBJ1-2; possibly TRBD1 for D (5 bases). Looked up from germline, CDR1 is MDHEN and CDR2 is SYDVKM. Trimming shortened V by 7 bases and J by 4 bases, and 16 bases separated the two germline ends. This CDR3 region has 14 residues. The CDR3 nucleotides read TGTGCCAGCAAACCTCCTGGGGCGACCTATGGCTACACCTTC. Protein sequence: CASKPPGATYGYTF.

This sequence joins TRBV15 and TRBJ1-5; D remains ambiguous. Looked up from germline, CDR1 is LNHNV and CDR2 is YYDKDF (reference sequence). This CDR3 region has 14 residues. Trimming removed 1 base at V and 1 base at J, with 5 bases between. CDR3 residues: CATSRVYSNQPQHF. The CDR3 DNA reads TGTGCCACCAGCAGAGTTTACAGCAATCAGCCCCAGCATTTT.

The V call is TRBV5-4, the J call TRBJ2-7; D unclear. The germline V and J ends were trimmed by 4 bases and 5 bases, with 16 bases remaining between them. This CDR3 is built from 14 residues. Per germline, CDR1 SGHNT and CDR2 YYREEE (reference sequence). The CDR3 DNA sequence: TGTGCCAGCAGCATGAATGCGCTGGGTGACGAGCAGTACTTC. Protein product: CASSMNALGDEQYF.

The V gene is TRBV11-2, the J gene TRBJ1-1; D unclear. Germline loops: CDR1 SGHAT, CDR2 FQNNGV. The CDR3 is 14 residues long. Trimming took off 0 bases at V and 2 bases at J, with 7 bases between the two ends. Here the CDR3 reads CASSLDLLNTEAFF. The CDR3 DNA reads TGTGCCAGCAGCTTAGATCTATTAAACACTGAAGCTTTCTTT.

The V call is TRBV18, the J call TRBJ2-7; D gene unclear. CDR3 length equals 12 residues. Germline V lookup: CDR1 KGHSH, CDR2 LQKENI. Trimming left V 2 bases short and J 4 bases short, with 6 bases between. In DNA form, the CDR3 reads TGTGCCAGCTCACCATCAGCGTACGAGCAGTACTTC. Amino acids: CASSPSAYEQYF.

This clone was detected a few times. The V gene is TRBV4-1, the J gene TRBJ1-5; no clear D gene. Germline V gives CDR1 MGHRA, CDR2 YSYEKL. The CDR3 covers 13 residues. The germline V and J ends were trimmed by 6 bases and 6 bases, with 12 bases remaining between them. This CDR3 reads CASSGLWGQPQHF. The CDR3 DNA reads TGCGCCAGCAGTGGCCTGTGGGGTCAGCCCCAGCATTTT.

CDR3 region: CASSQILAGDGEQYF. The CDR3 region has the DNA TGTGCCAGCAGCCAGATACTAGCGGGAGATGGCGAGCAGTACTTC. This chain uses TRBV4-2 with TRBJ2-7, with 11 positions matching TRBD2. The CDR3 is 15 residues long. Trimming removed 3 bases from V and 6 bases from J; junction bases left unmatched: 7. Germline CDR1 is LGHNA and CDR2 is YNFKEQ.

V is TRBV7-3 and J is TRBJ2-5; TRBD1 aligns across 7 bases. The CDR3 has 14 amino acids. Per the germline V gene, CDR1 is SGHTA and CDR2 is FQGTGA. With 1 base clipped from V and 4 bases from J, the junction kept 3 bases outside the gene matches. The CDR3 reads CASSLRQGSETQYF. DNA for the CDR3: TGTGCCAGCAGCTTAAGACAGGGATCAGAGACCCAGTACTTC.

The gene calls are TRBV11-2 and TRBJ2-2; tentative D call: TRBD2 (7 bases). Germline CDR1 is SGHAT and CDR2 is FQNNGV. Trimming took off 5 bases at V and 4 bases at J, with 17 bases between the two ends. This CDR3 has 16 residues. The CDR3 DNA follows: TGTGCCAGCAGCACGCGGGGGCGCCGAGGCACCGGGGAGCTGTTTTTT. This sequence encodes CASSTRGRRGTGELFF.

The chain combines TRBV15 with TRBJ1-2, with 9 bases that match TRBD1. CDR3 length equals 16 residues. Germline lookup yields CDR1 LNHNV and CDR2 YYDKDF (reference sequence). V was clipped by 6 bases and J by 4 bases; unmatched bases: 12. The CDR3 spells CATRREGGTGTYGYTF. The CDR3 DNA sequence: TGTGCCACCAGACGAGAGGGGGGGACAGGGACCTATGGCTACACCTTC.

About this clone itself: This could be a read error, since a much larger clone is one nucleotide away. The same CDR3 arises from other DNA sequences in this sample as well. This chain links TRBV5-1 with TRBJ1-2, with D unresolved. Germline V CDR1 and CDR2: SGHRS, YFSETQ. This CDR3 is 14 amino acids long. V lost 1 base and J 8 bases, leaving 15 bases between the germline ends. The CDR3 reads CASSLLSGLRGYTF. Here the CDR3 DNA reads TGCGCCAGCAGCTTGCTCTCAGGTTTGAGAGGCTACACCTTC.

The CDR3 region has the DNA TGTGCCAGCGTAAGCAGCTATCAGCCCCAGCATTTT. Translation: CASVSSYQPQHF. The V and J genes are TRBV5-8 and TRBJ1-5; D gene unclear. Germline loops: CDR1 SGHTS, CDR2 YDEGEE. CDR3 length equals 12 residues. Trimming stripped 7 bases from V and 5 bases from J, with 10 bases between. The whole variable domain, remainder taken from reference TRBV5-8 and TRBJ1-5, is EAGVTQSPTHLIKTRGQQATLRCSPISGHTSVYWYQQALGLGLQFLLWYDEGEERNRGNFPPRFSGRQFPNYSSELNVNALELEDSALYLCASVSSYQPQHFGDGTRLSIL.

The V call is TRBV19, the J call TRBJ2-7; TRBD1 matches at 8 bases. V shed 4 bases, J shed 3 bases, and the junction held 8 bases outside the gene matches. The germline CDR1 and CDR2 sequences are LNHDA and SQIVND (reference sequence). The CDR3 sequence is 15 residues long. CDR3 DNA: TGTGCCAGTAGTAGGCATGGACAGGGCCACTACGAGCAGTACTTC. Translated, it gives CASSRHGQGHYEQYF.

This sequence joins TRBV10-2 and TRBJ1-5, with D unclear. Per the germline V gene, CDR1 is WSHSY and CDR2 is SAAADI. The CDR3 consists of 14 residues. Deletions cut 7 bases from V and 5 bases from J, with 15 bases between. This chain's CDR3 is CASKQSVIDQPQHF. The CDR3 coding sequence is TGCGCCAGCAAGCAATCAGTTATAGATCAGCCCCAGCATTTT.

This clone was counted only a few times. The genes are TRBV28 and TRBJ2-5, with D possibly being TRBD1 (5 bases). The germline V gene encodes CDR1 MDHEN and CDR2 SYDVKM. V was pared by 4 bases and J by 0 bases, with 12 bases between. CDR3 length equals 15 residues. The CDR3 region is CASSSQTAYQETQYF. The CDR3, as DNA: TGTGCCAGCAGTTCCCAGACAGCGTACCAAGAGACCCAGTACTTC.

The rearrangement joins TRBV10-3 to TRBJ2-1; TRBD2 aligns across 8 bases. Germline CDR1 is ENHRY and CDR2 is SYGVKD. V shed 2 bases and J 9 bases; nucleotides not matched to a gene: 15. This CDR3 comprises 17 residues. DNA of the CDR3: TGTGCCATCAGTGAGCCCCAAAGTCGGCGGGAGGACGGTGAGCAGTTCTTC. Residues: CAISEPQSRREDGEQFF.

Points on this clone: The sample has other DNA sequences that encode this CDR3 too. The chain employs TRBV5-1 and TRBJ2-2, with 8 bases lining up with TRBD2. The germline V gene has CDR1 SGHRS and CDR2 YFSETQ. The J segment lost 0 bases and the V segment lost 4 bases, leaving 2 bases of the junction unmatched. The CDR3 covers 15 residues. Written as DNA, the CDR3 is TGCGCCAGCAGCCCCGGGGGGGCGAACACCGGGGAGCTGTTTTTT. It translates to CASSPGGANTGELFF.

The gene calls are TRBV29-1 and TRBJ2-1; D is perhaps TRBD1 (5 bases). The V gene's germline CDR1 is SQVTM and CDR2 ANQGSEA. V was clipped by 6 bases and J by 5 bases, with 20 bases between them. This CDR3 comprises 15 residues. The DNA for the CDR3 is TGCAGCGTCCAGGGTCCAGGATGGAAAGACAATGAGCAGTTCTTC. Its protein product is CSVQGPGWKDNEQFF.